This T cell receptor (beta chain) emerged from a study of Ad26.COV2.S vaccination and SARS-CoV-2 variants. Study-wide findings and caveats: Breadth and depth estimates from TCRs may understate total T cell responses.

Here immunoSEQ multiplex PCR was the method, and the copy in TCRdb shows in-frame clones only, minus some. The sample consists of around 370,000 clones, just over 90% of them appearing once. The CDR3 runs to 15 residues. Germline V CDR1 and CDR2: SGHRS, YFSETQ. V shed 0 bases and J 10 bases; nucleotides not matched to a gene: 5. A remark on this clone: Its target is not known.

The sequencing here drew on peripheral blood, taken after recovery from COVID-19. The source is a human donor who had recovered from COVID-19. The chain uses TRBV5-1 and TRBJ1-6; TRBD1 agrees at 9 bases. CDR3 in DNA: TGCGCCAGCAGCTTGGCCGGACAGGGGAGGTCACCCCTCCACTTT. It is translated as CASSLAGQGRSPLHF.